The 3 T cell receptor beta chains given below trace back to one sample, sequenced in a study of identical twins. In TCRdb, the 5' RACE reads were re-called with MiXCR into one record per CDR3 protein. This sample has approximately 240,000 distinct CDR3 sequences; about an eighth occur once, and the top ten carry around 8.3%. Specimen: memory (CD45RO+) T cells sorted from blood. These receptors all stem from a young woman in good health.

The rearrangement links TRBV5-5 to TRBJ2-6, with D tentatively TRBD1 (5 bases). Germline V lookup: CDR1 SGHKS, CDR2 YYEKEE (reference sequence). Deletions cut 2 bases from V and 0 bases from J, with 12 bases between. The length of the CDR3 is 17 residues. In nucleotides, the CDR3 is TGTGCCAGCAGCTTCGGATGGGGCAACTCTGGGGCCAACGTCCTGACTTTC. Protein sequence: CASSFGWGNSGANVLTF.

This clonotype showed up just a few times. The genes are TRBV27 and TRBJ1-1; D ambiguous. CDR1 and CDR2 from the germline V gene are MNHEY and SMNVEV (reference sequence). CDR3 length equals 11 residues. Trimming shortened V by 2 bases and J by 7 bases, and 5 bases separated the two germline ends. DNA for the CDR3: TGTGCCAGCAGTTTAGAGGGTGAAGCTTTCTTT. Translated: CASSLEGEAFF.

This sequence joins TRBV27 and TRBJ2-7; 7 nucleotides match TRBD1. Germline CDR1 and CDR2: MNHEY and SMNVEV (reference sequence). There are 14 residues in the CDR3. Germline trimming cut 5 bases from V and 7 bases from J; bases unmatched to any gene: 11. The CDR3 protein is CASSPLTGDGEQYF. In DNA, the CDR3 is TGTGCCAGCAGTCCACTAACAGGGGACGGAGAGCAGTACTTC.